Below are 26 T cell receptor beta chains sequenced from a single sample in a study of blood T cell repertoires in COVID-19. Generated by immunoSEQ multiplex PCR, the TCRdb table keeps only in-frame clones and is missing some. The sample has 60,000 to 75,000 clones; around nine tenths are singletons. Sequenced sample: peripheral blood. The receptors stem from a middle-aged man with COVID-19, enrolled during active disease.

The genes are TRBV7-2 and TRBJ2-1; perhaps TRBD2 as D (6 bases). Looked up from germline, CDR1 is SGHTA and CDR2 is FQGNSA. The CDR3 covers 14 residues. The V and J ends lost 3 bases and 2 bases respectively, with 8 bases between them. The DNA of the CDR3 is TGTGCCAGCAGCTTCGGCGGGGCCTACAATGAGCAGTTCTTC. This encodes CASSFGGAYNEQFF.

This clone has a single count. The gene calls are TRBV7-3 and TRBJ2-5, with 9 bases that match TRBD2. V shed 0 bases and J 5 bases; nucleotides not matched to a gene: 7. The CDR3 contains 16 residues. Per the germline V gene, CDR1 is SGHTA and CDR2 is FQGTGA. The CDR3 bases are TGTGCCAGCAGCTTAACGGGCAGCGGGGGGTTGGAGACCCAGTACTTC. Translation: CASSLTGSGGLETQYF. The full variable domain, with the rest looked up from reference TRBV7-3 and TRBJ2-5, is GAGVSQTPSNKVTEKGKYVELRCDPISGHTALYWYRQSLGQGPEFLIYFQGTGAADDSGLPNDRFFAVRPEGSVSTLKIQRTERGDSAVYLCASSLTGSGGLETQYFGPGTRLLVL.

The V call is TRBV6-5, the J call TRBJ2-3; D gene unclear. This CDR3 is 15 amino acids long. CDR1 is MNHEY, CDR2 SVGAGI, per germline. V lost 8 bases to trimming and J lost 0 bases, with 15 bases between them. CDR3 region: CASRGQSASTDTQYF. Written as DNA, the CDR3 is TGTGCCAGCCGAGGTCAAAGCGCAAGCACAGATACGCAGTATTTT.

V gene TRBV4-2 combines with J gene TRBJ1-2; 8 bases match TRBD1. This CDR3 comprises 15 residues. V shed 5 bases and J 2 bases; nucleotides not matched to a gene: 7. Looked up from germline, CDR1 is LGHNA and CDR2 is YNFKEQ. The CDR3 coding sequence is TGTGCCAGCAGCGCCGAACAGGGGGGGAACTATGGCTACACCTTC. It is translated as CASSAEQGGNYGYTF.

The J gene is TRBJ1-2, the V gene TRBV9; TRBD1 matches 10 bases. Germline CDR1 SGDLS, CDR2 YYNGEE. The trim removed 3 bases at V and 6 bases at J, leaving 5 bases unmatched. This CDR3 has 14 amino acids. The CDR3: CASSGTGTGDGYTF. DNA for the CDR3: TGTGCCAGCAGCGGAACCGGGACAGGGGATGGCTACACCTTC.

The chain recombines TRBV19 with TRBJ1-1, with 11 positions matching TRBD1. Trimming cost V 5 bases and J 11 bases; bases outside gene matches: 10. From germline, CDR1 is LNHDA and CDR2 SQIVND (reference sequence). The CDR3 totals 14 residues. The CDR3, as DNA: TGTGCCAGTAGTCTGGGACAGGGGGTCATCGGGGCTTTCTTT. Amino acids: CASSLGQGVIGAFF.

This clone was observed a few times. This rearrangement joins TRBV19 to TRBJ2-3; 7 bases agree with TRBD2. V lost 4 bases, J lost 2 bases, and 9 bases stayed unmatched. Per the germline V gene, CDR1 is LNHDA and CDR2 is SQIVND (reference sequence). The CDR3 runs to 16 residues. This chain's CDR3 is CASSSSSGVNTDTQYF. DNA of the CDR3: TGTGCCAGTAGTAGTTCAAGCGGGGTGAACACAGATACGCAGTATTTT.

This clone is a singleton in its sample. The V call is TRBV5-1, the J call TRBJ1-1; D gene uncertain. CDR1 is SGHRS, CDR2 YFSETQ, per germline. This CDR3 has 14 amino acids. V was trimmed by 2 bases and J by 4 bases, leaving 12 bases between them. The CDR3 DNA sequence: TGCGCCAGCAGCTTCGAGGGATCGGGCACTGAAGCTTTCTTT. This sequence encodes CASSFEGSGTEAFF.

The rearrangement joins TRBV6-6 to TRBJ1-4, with D possibly matching TRBD1 (5 bases). The V and J ends lost 7 bases and 5 bases respectively, with 14 bases between them. The CDR3 consists of 14 residues. Germline V gene lookup returns CDR1 MNHNY and CDR2 SVGAGI (reference sequence). This CDR3 reads CASTSWQGNEKLFF. The CDR3 DNA reads TGTGCCAGCACCTCTTGGCAGGGCAATGAAAAACTGTTTTTT.

The gene calls are TRBV27 and TRBJ2-2; TRBD1 agrees at 7 bases. J gave up 6 bases and V 2 bases, and 6 bases lay outside the gene matches. The CDR3 totals 15 residues. In germline, CDR1 is MNHEY, CDR2 SMNVEV (reference sequence). CDR3 sequence: CASSLQGEIAGELFF. CDR3 nucleotides: TGTGCCAGCAGTTTACAGGGGGAAATTGCCGGGGAGCTGTTTTTT.

This clone turned up a few times. The chain employs TRBV7-2 and TRBJ1-5; D gene unclear. V shed 1 base and J shed 0 bases, with 10 bases lying between them. Per germline, CDR1 SGHTA and CDR2 FQGNSA. The CDR3 extends over 16 amino acids. In DNA, the CDR3 is TGTGCCAGCAGCTTAGTCGGCGGGTATAGCAATCAGCCCCAGCATTTT. Protein sequence: CASSLVGGYSNQPQHF.

The J gene is TRBJ1-1, the V gene TRBV6-2 or TRBV6-3; D might be TRBD1 (5 bases). The CDR3 is made up of 18 amino acids. Germline-derived CDR1 and CDR2 are MNHEY and SVGEGT. The V and J ends lost 0 bases and 5 bases respectively, with 22 bases between them. In nucleotides, the CDR3 is TGTGCCAGCAGTTACTCGATGGGAGGGGACGCCAGAAGGACTGAAGCTTTCTTT. Amino acids: CASSYSMGGDARRTEAFF.

The chain uses TRBV30 and TRBJ2-1, with D possibly matching TRBD2 (7 bases). Germline V CDR1 and CDR2: GTSNPN, SVGIG (reference sequence). Trimming removed 1 base at V and 4 bases at J, with 11 bases between. The CDR3 runs to 14 residues. This CDR3 is CAWSERDNYNEQFF. The DNA of the CDR3 is TGTGCCTGGAGTGAGCGGGACAATTACAATGAGCAGTTCTTC.

The V call is TRBV6-5, the J call TRBJ2-7, with 8 positions matching TRBD1. V was clipped by 8 bases and J by 3 bases; unmatched bases: 9. The V gene's germline CDR1 is MNHEY and CDR2 SVGAGI. This CDR3 is built from 14 residues. Here the CDR3 DNA reads TGTGCCAGCTCTTCTCAGGGGGCCGACTACGAGCAGTACTTC. Translation: CASSSQGADYEQYF.

The DNA for the CDR3 is TGTGCCACCAGAAGGGGGACAGACTATGGCTACACCTTC. Protein sequence: CATRRGTDYGYTF. The rearrangement joins TRBV15 to TRBJ1-2; 7 positions agree with TRBD1. The ends lost 6 bases at V and 3 bases at J; junction bases unmatched: 4. Germline CDR1 is LNHNV and CDR2 is YYDKDF (reference sequence). The CDR3 is 13 amino acids.

This chain connects TRBV30 to TRBJ2-5; TRBD1 is a possible D gene (5 bases). The germline gives CDR1 GTSNPN, CDR2 SVGIG (reference sequence). Trimming cost V 3 bases and J 5 bases, with 16 bases left between them. The CDR3 runs 14 residues. The CDR3 here is CAWSPSGRDETQYF. The CDR3 DNA sequence: TGTGCCTGGAGCCCCTCTGGCAGGGATGAGACCCAGTACTTC. The variable domain in full, completed from reference TRBV30 and TRBJ2-5, reads SQTIHQWPATLVQPVGSPLSLECTVEGTSNPNLYWYRQAAGRGLQLLFYSVGIGQISSEVPQNLSASRPQDRQFILSSKKLLLSDSGFYLCAWSPSGRDETQYFGPGTRLLVL.

This clone was observed once. The chain uses TRBV6-1 and TRBJ1-1; 8 nucleotides match TRBD1. CDR1 MNHNS and CDR2 SASEGT come from the germline V gene. Trimming removed 3 bases from V and 3 bases from J; junction bases left unmatched: 3. The CDR3 contains 14 residues. The CDR3 DNA follows: TGTGCCAGCAGTGACCAGGGGGCGGACACTGAAGCTTTCTTT. The encoded protein is CASSDQGADTEAFF.

This chain links TRBV5-1 with TRBJ2-7; tentative D call: TRBD1 (6 bases). Deletions cut 4 bases from V and 1 base from J, with 18 bases between. The germline gives CDR1 SGHRS, CDR2 YFSETQ. The CDR3 is 16 amino acids. The CDR3 DNA sequence: TGCGCCAGCAGCCCAGGGGCAGGGGTTTTTTCCTACGAGCAGTACTTC. It yields the protein CASSPGAGVFSYEQYF.

CDR3 loop: CASSLRVTSYEQYF. CDR3 sequence (DNA): TGTGCCAGCAGCCTGAGGGTTACGTCCTACGAGCAGTACTTC. The chain couples TRBV2 to TRBJ2-7, with a weak D call TRBD2 (5 bases). Germline loops: CDR1 SNHLY, CDR2 FYNNEI. CDR3 length: 14 amino acids. The ends were cut back, 6 bases at V and 1 base at J, with 13 bases in the middle.

This sequence joins TRBV9 and TRBJ2-5; 8 bases map to TRBD1. CDR1 is SGDLS and CDR2 is YYNGEE in the germline V gene. The CDR3 has 14 amino acids. V was clipped by 3 bases and J by 5 bases; unmatched bases: 6. CDR3 coding DNA: TGTGCCAGCAGCGCCAGGGGGCGCATTGAGACCCAGTACTTC. Protein product: CASSARGRIETQYF.

The V call is TRBV5-1, the J call TRBJ1-6; TRBD1 matches 8 bases. With V trimmed by 3 bases and J by 4 bases, 9 bases remained unmatched. Germline CDR1 is SGHRS and CDR2 is YFSETQ. This CDR3 comprises 17 residues. For the CDR3, the DNA is TGCGCCAGCAGCTCCCTTGGGACAGGTGGATATAATTCACCCCTCCACTTT. It specifies CASSSLGTGGYNSPLHF.

The chain recombines TRBV5-1 with TRBJ1-1, with TRBD1 identical over 9 bases. V dropped 4 bases and J dropped 8; count of bases not matched to a gene: 6. The CDR3 consists of 13 residues. Germline V gives CDR1 SGHRS, CDR2 YFSETQ. CDR3 sequence: CASSIQGAEEAFF. The CDR3 DNA is TGCGCCAGCAGCATACAGGGGGCCGAGGAAGCTTTCTTT.

The chain recombines TRBV6-1 with TRBJ2-3; D unclear. This CDR3 has 14 amino acids. In germline, CDR1 is MNHNS, CDR2 SASEGT. Between the trimmed V and J ends, which lost 2 bases and 4 bases, there was a span of 10 bases. The CDR3 DNA reads TGTGCCAGCAGTGAATCCTCACCGGCAGATACGCAGTATTTT. The encoded protein is CASSESSPADTQYF.

J is TRBJ2-5 and V is TRBV9, with 8 nucleotides matching TRBD2. V lost 6 bases to trimming and J lost 2 bases; unmatched junction nucleotides: 9. The CDR3 contains 15 residues. Germline V lookup: CDR1 SGDLS, CDR2 YYNGEE. The CDR3 DNA follows: TGTGCCAGCAACAATCGGGGGGGCCGGCAAGAGACCCAGTACTTC. This gives the protein CASNNRGGRQETQYF.

The chain has TRBV30 and TRBJ2-2; TRBD2 might be the D (6 bases). CDR3 length: 15 amino acids. Germline loops: CDR1 GTSNPN, CDR2 SVGIG (reference sequence). V lost 0 bases, J lost 6 bases, and 14 bases lay in between. DNA of the CDR3: TGTGCCTGGAGTGTACGGTTCCTAGCGCCCGGGGAGCTGTTTTTT. This gives the protein CAWSVRFLAPGELFF.

CDR3 nucleotides: TGTGCCAGCAGCACCCGGGACAGGGGCGCCGGGGAGCTGTTTTTT. Translated: CASSTRDRGAGELFF. This sequence joins TRBV5-5 and TRBJ2-2, with 10 bases identical to TRBD1. The CDR3 contains 15 residues. Germline CDR1 reads SGHKS; CDR2 reads YYEKEE (reference sequence). The ends lost 4 bases at V and 6 bases at J; junction bases unmatched: 6.